The clone carrying this TCR beta chain was detected once. The sample belongs to a study of blood T cell repertoires in COVID-19. Study at large: Researchers got acute and convalescent COVID-19 samples from the United States, Italy and Spain. T cells, B-cell-depleted T cells, or PBMCs supplied cDNA or gDNA.

CDR1 and CDR2 from the germline V gene are MNHEY and SMNVEV (reference sequence). Trimming took 6 bases from V and 0 from J, leaving 8 bases between them. The length of the CDR3 is 13 residues. As processed by the authors: From reference gene primer amplification, estimates of nucleated cell counts were derived. Profiling relied on immunoSEQ multiplex PCR, and the TCRdb table lists in-frame clones only, not all of them. That table furnishes V, J and clone size, whereas the DNA furnished D and trimming. The sample contains about 170,000 clones, more than 75% of which appear only once. Adults between about 18 and 95 years of age took part from some 25 US areas.

This chain uses TRBV27 with TRBJ1-2; D ambiguous. Sequencing was carried out using PBMCs or T cells enriched from blood (not recorded which). The source is a human donor with acute COVID-19. The donor label of this sample is uncertain. In nucleotides, the CDR3 is TGTGCCAGCAGCCTTCAGGCTAACTATGGCTACACCTTC. It specifies CASSLQANYGYTF.